This passage covers 22 T cell receptor beta chains from one sample sequenced in a study of identical twins. TCRdb processed the 5' RACE reads anew with MiXCR; each CDR3 protein has one entry. The sample has about 190,000 distinct CDR3 sequences, 15% seen once. Another study also made use of these data, one on T cells expressing NK-cell markers.

The sample comprised CD8+ T cells sorted from blood. The receptors here all came from a woman between 18 and 30 years old in good health.

This chain links TRBV10-1 with TRBJ2-2, with 8 bases matching TRBD2. Germline lookup yields CDR1 WNHNN and CDR2 SYGVQD (reference sequence). V was pared by 3 bases and J by 3 bases, with 15 bases of the junction left unmatched. The CDR3 has 19 amino acids. DNA of the CDR3: TGCGCCAGCAGTGAACTAGCGGTCACGCTGGGAAGGGACACCGGGGAGCTGTTTTTT. Translation gives CASSELAVTLGRDTGELFF.

This clonotype has at least ten counts. The V gene is TRBV12-3 or TRBV12-4, the J gene TRBJ1-6; weak D call: TRBD1 (6 bases). This CDR3 contains 17 residues. The V end was cut by 11 bases, the J end by 4 bases, with 24 bases between. CDR3 region: CASLGGVRNDYNSPLHF. CDR3 DNA: TGTGCCTCCCTAGGGGGAGTAAGGAACGATTATAATTCACCCCTCCACTTT.

This clonotype was observed a handful of times. The CDR3 reads CASERGEQFF. The DNA for the CDR3 is TGTGCCTCCGAGCGGGGGGAGCAGTTCTTC. The gene calls are TRBV2 and TRBJ2-1, with 8 bases lining up with TRBD2. The germline V gene encodes CDR1 SNHLY and CDR2 FYNNEI. The CDR3 runs 10 residues. After removal of 11 bases from V and 10 bases from J, the junction contained 4 bases not matched to a gene. Based on the CDR3 plus reference TRBV2 and TRBJ2-1, the full variable domain is EPEVTQTPSHQVTQMGQEVILRCVPISNHLYFYWYRQILGQKVEFLVSFYNNEISEKSEIFDDQFSVERPDGSNFTLKIRSTKLEDSAMYFCASERGEQFFGPGTRLTVL.

In this sample, this clonotype turned up a few times. The CDR3 protein is CSARGDWLNYGYTF. CDR3 in DNA: TGCAGTGCTAGAGGGGATTGGTTAAACTATGGCTACACCTTC. V usage is TRBV20-1 and J usage is TRBJ1-2; D unclear. The CDR3 length is 14 residues. Germline-derived CDR1 and CDR2 are DFQATT and SNEGSKA (reference sequence). Trimming took 1 base from V and 2 from J, leaving 11 bases between them.

The chain combines TRBV5-5 with TRBJ2-3, with 8 bases that match TRBD2. The junction had 8 bases not matched to a gene; V was cut back by 5 bases and J by 0 bases. The germline V gene has CDR1 SGHKS and CDR2 YYEKEE (reference sequence). CDR3 size: 16 residues. CDR3 region: CASRPYSGTSTDTQYF. CDR3 nucleotide sequence: TGTGCCAGCAGACCCTATAGCGGGACTAGCACAGATACGCAGTATTTT.

At least ten counts were recorded for this clonotype. The chain's CDR3 is CASSWGLAGDNEQFF. The CDR3 DNA sequence: TGTGCCAGCAGTTGGGGGCTAGCGGGAGACAATGAGCAGTTCTTC. The chain uses TRBV12-3 or TRBV12-4 and TRBJ2-1, with 10 bases lining up with TRBD2. The V gene end was trimmed by 4 bases and the J gene end by 5 bases; junction bases not matched to a gene: 5. There are 15 residues in the CDR3.

This clonotype has ten or more counts. This chain links TRBV29-1 with TRBJ2-7; tentatively, D is TRBD1 or TRBD2 (5 bases each). From germline, CDR1 is SQVTM and CDR2 ANQGSEA. V was cut by 6 bases and J by 6 bases, with 18 bases left in between. CDR3 length: 13 amino acids. The CDR3 DNA reads TGCAGCGTGGTCACCGGGACCGGCCTCGAGCAGTACTTC. Its translation is CSVVTGTGLEQYF.

The table lists this clonotype with a few counts. This chain joins TRBV27 and TRBJ2-5; D unresolved. CDR1 and CDR2 (germline): MNHEY, SMNVEV (reference sequence). CDR3 size: 14 residues. With 1 base removed from V and 5 bases from J, the gap between germline ends came to 11 bases. The CDR3 sequence: CASSLFSTGETQYF. CDR3 nucleotides: TGTGCCAGCAGTTTATTCTCTACTGGGGAGACCCAGTACTTC.

This sequence joins TRBV5-1 and TRBJ2-7; TRBD2 agrees at 8 bases. The CDR3 consists of 17 residues. Germline values: CDR1 SGHRS, CDR2 YFSETQ. J was trimmed by 0 bases and V by 0 bases; bases with no gene match: 8. CDR3 in DNA: TGCGCCAGCAGCTTGGAATCGTTCACTAGCGGCTCCTACGAGCAGTACTTC. The encoded protein is CASSLESFTSGSYEQYF.

V gene TRBV7-8 combines with J gene TRBJ1-5; D ambiguous. The CDR3 runs 14 residues. V was cut by 4 bases and J by 2 bases, with 9 bases left in between. Germline CDR1 reads SGHVS; CDR2 reads FQNEAQ. The DNA for the CDR3 is TGTGCCAGCAGCTCGAGGGTGGGCAATCAGCCCCAGCATTTT. It specifies CASSSRVGNQPQHF.

The chain links TRBV15 to TRBJ1-1; D unclear. The CDR3 is made up of 16 amino acids. The V end lost 0 bases, the J end lost 3 bases, and 14 bases lay between the germline ends. Germline assignment: CDR1 LNHNV and CDR2 YYDKDF (reference sequence). CDR3 amino acids: CATSRDHGSADTEAFF. For the CDR3, the DNA is TGTGCCACCAGCAGAGACCATGGATCGGCGGACACTGAAGCTTTCTTT. Combining the CDR3 with reference TRBV15 and TRBJ1-1 gives the whole variable domain DAMVIQNPRYQVTQFGKPVTLSCSQTLNHNVMYWYQQKSSQAPKLLFHYYDKDFNNEADTPDNFQSRRPNTSFCFLDIRSPGLGDTAMYLCATSRDHGSADTEAFFGQGTRLTVV.

This clonotype was recorded at least ten times. The chain employs TRBV4-1 and TRBJ1-4, with 7 bases fitting TRBD1. Germline CDR1 is MGHRA and CDR2 is YSYEKL. Trimming cost V 0 bases and J 8 bases; bases outside gene matches: 9. There are 16 residues in the CDR3. The CDR3 loop reads CASSQDRRQGVEKLFF. The DNA of the CDR3 is TGCGCCAGCAGCCAAGATCGTCGGCAGGGGGTAGAAAAACTGTTTTTT.

The table lists this clonotype with a few counts. The chain joins TRBV15 to TRBJ2-2; 9 bases map to TRBD1. The CDR3 covers 15 residues. V was pared by 9 bases and J by 5 bases, with 10 bases of the junction left unmatched. Germline V gene lookup returns CDR1 LNHNV and CDR2 YYDKDF (reference sequence). The CDR3 sequence: CATSRDRVLTGELFF. CDR3 nucleotide sequence: TGTGCCACTAGCCGGGACAGGGTCTTGACCGGGGAGCTGTTTTTT. The full variable domain, rest sourced from reference TRBV15 and TRBJ2-2, is DAMVIQNPRYQVTQFGKPVTLSCSQTLNHNVMYWYQQKSSQAPKLLFHYYDKDFNNEADTPDNFQSRRPNTSFCFLDIRSPGLGDTAMYLCATSRDRVLTGELFFGEGSRLTVL.

In this sample, this clonotype turned up a few times. The chain uses TRBV27 and TRBJ1-2; unclear D gene. V shed 2 bases and J shed 7 bases, with 5 bases lying between them. The CDR3 contains 11 residues. The germline CDR1 and CDR2 sequences are MNHEY and SMNVEV (reference sequence). CDR3 in DNA: TGTGCCAGCAGTTTAAGGGCTGGCTACACCTTC. Amino acid sequence: CASSLRAGYTF.

This clonotype was counted only a few times. V usage is TRBV7-8 and J usage is TRBJ2-1, with 9 nucleotides matching TRBD2. Losses at the gene ends were 2 bases for V and 4 bases for J; bases not matched to a gene: 3. This CDR3 is 15 amino acids long. CDR1 and CDR2 (germline): SGHVS, FQNEAQ. The CDR3 sequence: CASSLNAGGYNEQFF. In DNA form, the CDR3 reads TGTGCCAGCAGCTTAAATGCGGGGGGGTACAATGAGCAGTTCTTC.

The rearrangement links TRBV7-2 to TRBJ1-2; D is unresolved. Trimming left V 3 bases short and J 10 bases short, with 9 bases between. The germline V gene encodes CDR1 SGHTA and CDR2 FQGNSA. The CDR3 length is 11 residues. CDR3: CASSLDGYYTF. The CDR3, as DNA: TGTGCCAGCAGCTTGGACGGCTACTACACCTTC.

V usage is TRBV6-2 or TRBV6-3 and J usage is TRBJ2-1; TRBD2 aligns across 8 bases. V lost 5 bases to trimming and J lost 10 bases; unmatched junction nucleotides: 7. CDR3 length equals 13 residues. Germline V gives CDR1 MNHEY, CDR2 SVGEGT. Written as DNA, the CDR3 is TGTGCCAGCAGTCCAAGACAGCGGGAGGAGCAGTTCTTC. This sequence encodes CASSPRQREEQFF.

In its sample, this clonotype was seen many times. The chain is built from TRBV12-3 or TRBV12-4 and TRBJ2-2; D is ambiguous. The V end lost 3 bases, the J end lost 4 bases, and 3 bases lay between the germline ends. CDR3 length equals 12 residues. CDR3 sequence (DNA): TGTGCCAGCAGTTTTGGCACCGGGGAGCTGTTTTTT. It translates to CASSFGTGELFF.

This clonotype has only a few counts. J is TRBJ2-1 and V is TRBV29-1; the D gene is possibly TRBD2 (7 bases). The germline V gene encodes CDR1 SQVTM and CDR2 ANQGSEA. The V end lost 2 bases, the J end lost 6 bases, and 14 bases lay between the germline ends. This CDR3 comprises 14 residues. CDR3: CSVELAGEGNEQFF. CDR3 in DNA: TGCAGCGTTGAATTGGCAGGGGAGGGCAATGAGCAGTTCTTC.

This clonotype showed up just a few times. The chain is built from TRBV9 and TRBJ2-1; 7 bases match TRBD2. With 3 bases clipped from V and 9 bases from J, the junction kept 21 bases outside the gene matches. CDR3 length: 18 residues. Germline assignment: CDR1 SGDLS and CDR2 YYNGEE. CDR3 in amino acids: CASSADRGEGPELGEQFF. In nucleotides, the CDR3 is TGTGCCAGCAGCGCCGATCGGGGGGAGGGGCCGGAGCTAGGTGAGCAGTTCTTC. The complete variable domain, with remaining parts taken from reference TRBV9 and TRBJ2-1, reads DSGVTQTPKHLITATGQRVTLRCSPRSGDLSVYWYQQSLDQGLQFLIQYYNGEERAKGNILERFSAQQFPDLHSELNLSSLELGDSALYFCASSADRGEGPELGEQFFGPGTRLTVL.

This chain connects TRBV7-9 to TRBJ2-2; D could derive from TRBD1 or TRBD2 (5 bases each). The V end lost 5 bases, the J end lost 2 bases, and 12 bases lay between the germline ends. The CDR3 consists of 15 residues. Germline loops: CDR1 SEHNR, CDR2 FQNEAQ (reference sequence). The CDR3 DNA reads as TGTGCCAGCAGCCCACGGGGCAGAAACACCGGGGAGCTGTTTTTT. It yields the protein CASSPRGRNTGELFF. Using reference TRBV7-9 and TRBJ2-2 for the parts outside the CDR3, the full variable domain is DTGVSQNPRHKITKRGQNVTFRCDPISEHNRLYWYRQTLGQGPEFLTYFQNEAQLEKSRLLSDRFSAERPKGSFSTLEIQRTEQGDSAMYLCASSPRGRNTGELFFGEGSRLTVL.

The V and J genes are TRBV2 and TRBJ2-5; TRBD1 matches 7 bases. The CDR3 has 12 residues. With 11 bases clipped from V and 2 bases from J, the junction kept 5 bases outside the gene matches. The germline V gene encodes CDR1 SNHLY and CDR2 FYNNEI. The CDR3 region has the DNA TGTGCCCCCAGGGGGAGACAAGAGACCCAGTACTTC. It specifies CAPRGRQETQYF.